This T cell receptor beta chain was sequenced during a study of blood T cell repertoires in COVID-19. Across the study: T cells, B-cell-depleted T cells, or PBMCs supplied cDNA or gDNA.

In the original processing: Amplification of reference gene primers provided the estimated nucleated cell counts. Sequencing used immunoSEQ multiplex PCR; TCRdb keeps in-frame clones, though not all of them. D and trimming come from the DNA, and the V and J calls and clone size come from that table. The sample records tens of thousands of clones, 81% being singletons. Germline V CDR1 and CDR2: SNHLY, FYNNEI. This CDR3 contains 11 residues. V dropped 9 bases and J dropped 5; count of bases not matched to a gene: 0. This sequence originates from a man aged 80 or over with active or convalescent COVID-19. The J gene is TRBJ2-2, the V gene TRBV2, with 7 bases that match TRBD1. Sequencing was carried out using peripheral blood. The DNA for the CDR3 is TGTGCCAGACAGGGGACCGGGGAGCTGTTTTTT. It encodes CARQGTGELFF.